The rows below give T cell receptor beta chains drawn from one sample of a study of early T cells in non-severe SARS-CoV-2 infection. MiXCR, run by TCRdb on the 5' RACE reads, gives a single entry per CDR3 protein. The sample lists about 28,000 distinct CDR3 sequences, about 4.5% occurring once. The specimen comprised whole blood, sampled at baseline. These receptors were taken from an adult who was a healthcare worker with PCR-confirmed SARS-CoV-2 infection or an uninfected control (not recorded which). Both conserved end residues are part of each CDR3. A D gene is named only where the DNA matches it firmly. Size tells how often a clone was seen (once, few, many) or the class of an expanded clone, and some rows leave it out.

TRBJ2-3 | NA | 14 | TRBV11-3 | few | CASSGDGPTDTQYF | TGTGCCAGCAGCGGGGACGGACCCACAGATACGCAGTATTTT
TRBJ2-2 | NA | 14 | TRBV7-2 | many | CASSLATRTGELFF | TGTGCCAGCAGCTTAGCGACACGCACCGGGGAGCTGTTTTTT
TRBJ2-1 | TRBD2 | 14 | TRBV7-6 | many | CASSLGAGLSEQFF | TGTGCCAGCAGCTTAGGAGCGGGACTTAGTGAGCAGTTCTTC
TRBJ2-7 | NA | 15 | TRBV11-1 | many | CASSFMPRKFGEQYF | TGTGCCAGCAGCTTTATGCCCCGGAAGTTTGGAGAGCAGTACTTC
TRBJ2-7 | TRBD2 | 15 | TRBV12-3/TRBV12-4 | few | CASSRIPGLAGEQYF | TGTGCCAGCAGTCGAATCCCGGGACTAGCCGGCGAGCAGTACTTC
TRBJ2-7 | NA | 12 | TRBV15 | many | CATSRGSYEQYF | TGTGCCACCAGCAGAGGTTCCTACGAGCAGTACTTC
TRBJ2-5 | TRBD1 | 14 | TRBV7-3 | NA | CASSSGQPQETQYF | TGTGCCAGCAGCTCGGGACAGCCCCAAGAGACCCAGTACTTC
TRBJ2-4 | NA | 13 | TRBV20-1 | many | CSASGEAKNIQYF | TGCAGTGCTAGTGGGGAGGCCAAAAACATTCAGTACTTC
TRBJ2-5 | NA | 14 | TRBV20-1 | few | CSASDGLAQETQYF | TGCAGTGCTAGTGACGGCTTGGCCCAAGAGACCCAGTACTTC
TRBJ2-7 | TRBD2 | 12 | TRBV6-5 | many | CASNIAGYEQYF | TGTGCCAGCAACATAGCGGGCTACGAGCAGTACTTC
TRBJ1-3 | NA | 15 | TRBV12-3/TRBV12-4 | many | CASSFPGVAGNTIYF | TGTGCCAGCAGTTTTCCAGGGGTTGCTGGAAACACCATATATTTT
TRBJ2-7 | NA | 11 | TRBV20-1 | NA | CSARADYEQYF | TGCAGTGCTAGGGCAGACTACGAGCAGTACTTC
TRBJ2-5 | NA | 13 | TRBV12-3/TRBV12-4 | many | CASSLRGLGTQYF | TGTGCCAGCAGTTTGAGAGGCCTGGGGACCCAGTACTTC
TRBJ2-1 | TRBD2 | 17 | TRBV11-2 | many | CASSRGTSGGGYNEQFF | TGTGCCAGCAGCCGTGGGACTAGCGGCGGAGGCTACAATGAGCAGTTCTTC
TRBJ2-6 | NA | 19 | TRBV5-1 | NA | CASSPLPPGASSGANVLTF | TGCGCCAGCAGCCCATTGCCGCCGGGGGCGAGCTCTGGGGCCAACGTCCTGACTTTC
TRBJ2-2 | TRBD2 | 18 | TRBV24-1 | many | CATSPFRTSGSSAGELFF | TGTGCCACCAGTCCCTTCCGGACTAGCGGGAGTAGTGCCGGGGAGCTGTTTTTT
TRBJ2-1 | NA | 14 | TRBV20-1 | many | CSARERGNFHEQFF | TGCAGTGCTAGAGAACGTGGTAATTTTCATGAGCAGTTCTTC
TRBJ2-2 | NA | 16 | TRBV18 | many | CASSPAGLGNTGELFF | TGTGCCAGCTCACCCGCCGGACTTGGGAACACCGGGGAGCTGTTTTTT
TRBJ2-1 | NA | 14 | TRBV24-1 | many | CATSDFRASNEQFF | TGTGCCACCAGTGATTTTCGGGCTAGCAATGAGCAGTTCTTC
TRBJ2-1 | NA | 15 | TRBV4-1 | many | CASSQGGAGYNEQFF | TGCGCCAGCAGCCAAGGAGGAGCGGGCTACAATGAGCAGTTCTTC
TRBJ2-1 | TRBD2 | 15 | TRBV10-2 | many | CASSESGLAGEGQFF | TGCGCCAGCAGTGAGTCGGGCCTAGCGGGAGAAGGGCAGTTCTTC
TRBJ1-2 | NA | 14 | TRBV5-1 | many | CASLLEPGLDGYTF | TGCGCCAGCCTATTGGAGCCTGGGCTGGATGGCTACACCTTC
TRBJ1-2 | NA | 13 | TRBV29-1 | many | CSVEGLGGYGYTF | TGCAGCGTTGAAGGGTTAGGGGGTTATGGCTACACCTTC
TRBJ2-6 | NA | 16 | TRBV4-3 | many | CASSQGLGLGANVLTF | TGCGCCAGCAGCCAAGGTCTTGGTTTGGGGGCCAACGTCCTGACTTTC
TRBJ2-1 | NA | 12 | TRBV6-6 | many | CASSWSEDEQFF | TGTGCCAGCAGTTGGTCGGAGGATGAGCAGTTCTTC
TRBJ2-2 | NA | 12 | TRBV18 | many | CASSPRTGELFF | TGTGCCAGCTCACCAAGGACCGGGGAGCTGTTTTTT
TRBJ1-1 | TRBD1 | 15 | TRBV20-1 | many | CSASHPGQGNTEAFF | TGCAGTGCTAGCCATCCGGGACAGGGGAACACTGAAGCTTTCTTT
TRBJ2-7 | TRBD1 | 15 | TRBV6-2/TRBV6-3 | many | CASTQAGTASYEQYF | TGTGCCAGCACCCAAGCCGGGACAGCGAGCTACGAGCAGTACTTC
TRBJ2-3 | NA | 14 | TRBV19 | NA | CASSISGAGDTQYF | TGTGCCAGTAGTATATCCGGGGCCGGAGATACGCAGTATTTT
TRBJ1-1 | TRBD1 | 14 | TRBV11-3 | many | CASRPDRGLTEAFF | TGTGCCAGCAGACCCGACAGGGGGCTGACTGAAGCTTTCTTT
TRBJ2-1 | TRBD2 | 15 | TRBV24-1 | few | CATSGGLGNPYEQFF | TGTGCCACCAGTGGGGGACTAGGAAATCCCTATGAGCAGTTCTTC
TRBJ2-3 | TRBD1 | 14 | TRBV20-1 | many | CSASRGQPPVTQYF | TGCAGTGCTTCGAGGGGACAGCCCCCGGTTACGCAGTATTTT
TRBJ1-1 | NA | 13 | TRBV7-9 | many | CASSSPEDTEAFF | TGTGCCAGCAGCTCTCCCGAGGACACTGAAGCTTTCTTT
TRBJ1-6 | NA | 13 | TRBV10-1 | many | CASLPIGYSPLHF | TGCGCCAGCCTCCCCATAGGTTATTCACCCCTCCACTTT